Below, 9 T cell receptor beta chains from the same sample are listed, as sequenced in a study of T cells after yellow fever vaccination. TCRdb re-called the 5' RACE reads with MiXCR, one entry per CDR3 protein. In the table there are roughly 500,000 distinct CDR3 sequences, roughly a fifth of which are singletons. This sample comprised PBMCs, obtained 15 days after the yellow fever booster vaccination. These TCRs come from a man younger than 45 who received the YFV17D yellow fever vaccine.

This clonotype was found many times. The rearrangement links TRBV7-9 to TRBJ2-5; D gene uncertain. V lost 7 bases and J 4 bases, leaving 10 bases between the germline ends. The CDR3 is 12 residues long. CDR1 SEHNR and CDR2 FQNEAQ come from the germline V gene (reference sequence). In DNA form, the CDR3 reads TGTGCCAGCACCACTCTGGGAGAGACCCAGTACTTC. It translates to CASTTLGETQYF.

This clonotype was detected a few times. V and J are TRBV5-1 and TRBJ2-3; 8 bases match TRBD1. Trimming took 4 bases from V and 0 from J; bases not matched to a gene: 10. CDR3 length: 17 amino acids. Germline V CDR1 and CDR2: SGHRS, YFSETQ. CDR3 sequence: CASSPGGISTSTDTQYF. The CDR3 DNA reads TGCGCCAGCAGCCCAGGGGGCATCTCAACTAGCACAGATACGCAGTATTTT.

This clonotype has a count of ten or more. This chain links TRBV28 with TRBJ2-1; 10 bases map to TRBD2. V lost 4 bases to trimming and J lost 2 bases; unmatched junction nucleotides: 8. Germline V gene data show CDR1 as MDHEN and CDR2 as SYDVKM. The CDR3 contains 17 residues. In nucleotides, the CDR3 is TGTGCCAGCAGTTCTACCCTCCTAGCGGGGGCCTACAATGAGCAGTTCTTC. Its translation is CASSSTLLAGAYNEQFF. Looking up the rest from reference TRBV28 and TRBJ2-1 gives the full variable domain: DVKVTQSSRYLVKRTGEKVFLECVQDMDHENMFWYRQDPGLGLRLIYFSYDVKMKEKGDIPEGYSVSREKKERFSLILESASTNQTSMYLCASSSTLLAGAYNEQFFGPGTRLTVL.

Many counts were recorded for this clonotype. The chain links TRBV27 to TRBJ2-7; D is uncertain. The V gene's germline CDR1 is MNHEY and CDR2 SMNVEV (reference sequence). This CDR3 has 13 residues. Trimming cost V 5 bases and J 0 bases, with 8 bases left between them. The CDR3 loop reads CASSPDNSYEQYF. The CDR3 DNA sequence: TGTGCCAGCAGTCCAGACAACTCCTACGAGCAGTACTTC.

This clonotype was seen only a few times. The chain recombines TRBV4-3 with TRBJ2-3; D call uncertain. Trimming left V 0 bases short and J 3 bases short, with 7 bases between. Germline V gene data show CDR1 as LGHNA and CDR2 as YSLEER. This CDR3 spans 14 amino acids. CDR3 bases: TGCGCCAGCAGCCAAGAACGTGCGACAGATACGCAGTATTTT. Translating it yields CASSQERATDTQYF.

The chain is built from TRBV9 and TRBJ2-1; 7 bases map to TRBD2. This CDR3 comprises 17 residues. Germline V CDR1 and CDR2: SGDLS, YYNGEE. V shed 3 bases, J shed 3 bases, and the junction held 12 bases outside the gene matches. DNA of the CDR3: TGTGCCAGCAGCGCCCCCCGGGCTAGCGGATACTACAATGAGCAGTTCTTC. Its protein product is CASSAPRASGYYNEQFF.

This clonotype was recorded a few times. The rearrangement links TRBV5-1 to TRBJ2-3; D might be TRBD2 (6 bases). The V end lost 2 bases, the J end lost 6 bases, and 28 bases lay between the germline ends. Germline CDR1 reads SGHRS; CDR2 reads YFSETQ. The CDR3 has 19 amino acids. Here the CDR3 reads CASSLSIGEGKGDLDTQYF. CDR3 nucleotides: TGCGCCAGCAGCTTAAGTATCGGCGAAGGCAAAGGGGACTTGGATACGCAGTATTTT. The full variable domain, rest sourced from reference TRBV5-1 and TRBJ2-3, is KAGVTQTPRYLIKTRGQQVTLSCSPISGHRSVSWYQQTPGQGLQFLFEYFSETQRNKGNFPGRFSGRQFSNSRSEMNVSTLELGDSALYLCASSLSIGEGKGDLDTQYFGPGTRLTVL.

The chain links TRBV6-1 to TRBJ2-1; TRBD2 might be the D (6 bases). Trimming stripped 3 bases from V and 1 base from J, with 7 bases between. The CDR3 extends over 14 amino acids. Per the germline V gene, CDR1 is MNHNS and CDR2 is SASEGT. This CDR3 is CASSETSSYNEQFF. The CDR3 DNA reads TGTGCCAGCAGTGAGACTAGTTCCTACAATGAGCAGTTCTTC.

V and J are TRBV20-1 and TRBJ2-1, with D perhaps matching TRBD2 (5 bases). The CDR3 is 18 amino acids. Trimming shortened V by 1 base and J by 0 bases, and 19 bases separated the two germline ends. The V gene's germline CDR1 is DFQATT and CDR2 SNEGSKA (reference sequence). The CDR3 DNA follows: TGCAGTGCTAGAGGGCGAGGGCCCGCGAGGTCCTCCTACAATGAGCAGTTCTTC. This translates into CSARGRGPARSSYNEQFF.